This TCR beta chain appears in the sequencing data of a study of blood T cells in healthy people across ages (dated by TCRdb to between 2014 and 2017). General notes on the study: In model experiments, template switching captured roughly one uniquely barcoded TCR beta cDNA molecule for every two T cells. To track age-related changes in TCR beta repertoire diversity, the study relied on deep sequencing normalized with unique cDNA molecular identifiers. The donors were divided into four age groups: young (average approximately 15 years), middle-aged (about 40), aged (approximately 62) and long-lived (around 80). Donors of different ages were randomly distributed across sequencing lanes to avoid experimental bias. For two donors (one aged 18 to 29 and one aged 80 or older), the study analyzed two additional independent replicas of 1 million unique cDNA reads from the same blood draw. The full study reports these points: Observed TCR beta diversity correlated strongly with the percentage of naive T cells measured by flow cytometry. Because donor CMV infection status was unknown, age-related changes in expanded clonotypes were potentially confounded. Compared with the aged group, the long-lived group had more naive CD4+ T cells, fewer expanded clones and increased TCR diversity, a pattern suggesting age selection. Estimates of total diversity based on one million sequenced T cells were considered lower bounds and underestimates. Bulk unsorted PBMC profiling prevented conclusive comparison of naive and antigen-experienced compartments. Observed TCR beta diversity per million T cells fell roughly linearly with age, and a significant reduction was already apparent by age around 40.

About this clonotype itself: Its antigen is currently not known. No base quality information exists; no much larger clone differs at one position.

V gives up 2 bases and J gives up 2 bases, and the segment between their germline ends measures 13 bases. The CDR3, from cysteine to phenylalanine, totals 16 residues. Just the 48-base CDR3 DNA is kept, in frame starting at base 1. Libraries were built with 5' RACE. Sequencing took place on an Illumina HiSeq 2500. A second roughly 6 to 11 cycle PCR used a sample-barcoded 5' primer and a J-beta primer mix. Each TCR beta cDNA molecule received a unique molecular identifier from a template-switch 5' adaptor carrying 12 random nucleotides. At least 2.5 million CDR3-containing paired-end reads were obtained from each sample. The Mint cDNA synthesis kit, primed by a TRBC-specific oligonucleotide, was used to synthesize first-strand cDNA from all RNA. After uracil-DNA glycosylase treatment, a first 18-cycle PCR used universal primers M1SS and BC2_uni_R on all cDNA. The authors' pipeline ran thus. Normalization of each sample was performed by random selection of 1 million high-quality reads, each carrying a distinct molecular identifier. Instead of being binned into consensus sequences, reads with shared molecular identifiers were discarded. MiTCR, set to a Q25 quality threshold and the strictest error-elimination algorithm, was used for CDR3 identification, clonotype clustering and error correction. A nonparametric unseen species model using Euler transformation provided a lower-bound estimate of total TCR beta diversity. In-frame beta chains were kept once TCRdb had trimmed the public reads at Q25 with fastp and called clones with MiXCR. Records with the same CDR3 protein are collapsed into one entry carrying the most frequent genes and DNA. The authors' filters were not applied to this entry. The sample has about 670,000 distinct CDR3 sequences on record, around 38% of them singletons. In total, the top ten clones hold 30% of the sample.

Systemically healthy Caucasian individuals from Russia, roughly 40 in total and aged roughly 6 to 95 years, were included as donors. Approximately 10 milliliters of peripheral blood were collected from each donor into EDTA-treated Vacutainer tubes. Ficoll-Paque density-gradient centrifugation was used to isolate PBMCs, with at least 7 million per sample. Total RNA was extracted from PBMCs with Trizol reagent, with at least 5 micrograms obtained per sample. For every donor, an aliquot of PBMCs went through flow cytometry to measure the percentages of naive CD45RAhigh/CD27high T cells. The receptor comes from an elderly man in good health. The chain couples TRBV12-3 or TRBV12-4 to TRBJ1-5; there is no confident call for the D gene. The source material was blood. The DNA sequence is TGTGCCAGCAGTTTAAGTGCCTCATCACGCAATCAGCCCCAGCATTTT. Its amino acids are CASSLSASSRNQPQHF.